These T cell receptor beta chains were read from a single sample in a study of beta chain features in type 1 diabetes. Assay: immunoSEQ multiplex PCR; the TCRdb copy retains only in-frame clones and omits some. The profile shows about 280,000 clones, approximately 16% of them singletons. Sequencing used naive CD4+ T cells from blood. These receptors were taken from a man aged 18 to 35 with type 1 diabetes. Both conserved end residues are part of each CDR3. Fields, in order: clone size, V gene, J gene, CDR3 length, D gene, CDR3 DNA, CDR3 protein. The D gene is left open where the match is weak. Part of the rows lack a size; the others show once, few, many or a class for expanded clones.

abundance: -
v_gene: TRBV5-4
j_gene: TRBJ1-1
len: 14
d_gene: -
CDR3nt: TGTGCCAGCAGCTTGTGGGGCAGGGAAACTGAAGCTTTCTTT
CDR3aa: CASSLWGRETEAFF

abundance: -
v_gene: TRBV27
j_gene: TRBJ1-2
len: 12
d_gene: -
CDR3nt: TGTGCCAGCAGGGCCACAGGGTATGGCTACACCTTC
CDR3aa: CASRATGYGYTF

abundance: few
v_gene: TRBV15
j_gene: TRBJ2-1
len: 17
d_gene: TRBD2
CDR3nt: TGTGCCACCAGCATCCGGACTAGCGGGAGCGCCTACAATGAGCAGTTCTTC
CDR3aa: CATSIRTSGSAYNEQFF

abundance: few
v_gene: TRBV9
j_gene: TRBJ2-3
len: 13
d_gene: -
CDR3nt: TGTGCCAGCAGCGTTCTCCCCTCAGATACGCAGTATTTT
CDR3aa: CASSVLPSDTQYF

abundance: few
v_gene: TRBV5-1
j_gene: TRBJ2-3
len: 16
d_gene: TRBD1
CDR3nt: TGCGCCAGCAGCTTGGACAGGGGGCCCGGCACAGATACGCAGTATTTT
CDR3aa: CASSLDRGPGTDTQYF

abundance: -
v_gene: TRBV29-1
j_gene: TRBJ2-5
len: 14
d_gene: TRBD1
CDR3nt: TGCAGCGTTGATATAGGGACAGCACAAGAGACCCAGTACTTC
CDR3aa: CSVDIGTAQETQYF

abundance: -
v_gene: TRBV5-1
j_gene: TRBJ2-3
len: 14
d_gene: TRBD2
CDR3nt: TGCGCCAGCACCCTTAGCGGGAGCACAGATACGCAGTATTTT
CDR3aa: CASTLSGSTDTQYF

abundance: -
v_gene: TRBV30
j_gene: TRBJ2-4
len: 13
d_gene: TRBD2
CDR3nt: TGTGCCGGGGGGGGGTTCGGAGCGAACATTCAGTACTTC
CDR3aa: CAGGGFGANIQYF

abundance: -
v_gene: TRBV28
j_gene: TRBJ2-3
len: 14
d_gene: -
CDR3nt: TGTGCCAGCAGTTTAATCCGGAAGGGACTGACGCAGTATTTT
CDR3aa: CASSLIRKGLTQYF

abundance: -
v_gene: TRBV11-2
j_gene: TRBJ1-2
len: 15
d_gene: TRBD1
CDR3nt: TGTGCCAGCAGCCAAAGGGACAGGGATAGACGAGGCTACACCTTC
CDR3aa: CASSQRDRDRRGYTF

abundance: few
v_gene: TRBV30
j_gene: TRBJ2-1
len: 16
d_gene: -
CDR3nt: TGTGCCTGGACCGGAAGGTGGGACTTCTCCTACAATGAGCAGTTCTTC
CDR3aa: CAWTGRWDFSYNEQFF

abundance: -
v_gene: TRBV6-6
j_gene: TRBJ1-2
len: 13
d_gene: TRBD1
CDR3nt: TGTGCCAGCAGACCGACAGGGGTCCCTGGCTACACCTTC
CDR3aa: CASRPTGVPGYTF

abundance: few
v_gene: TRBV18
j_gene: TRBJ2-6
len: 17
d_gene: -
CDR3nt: TGTGCCAGCTCACCATCGATTGTCAGCTCTGGGGCCAACGTCCTGACTTTC
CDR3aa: CASSPSIVSSGANVLTF

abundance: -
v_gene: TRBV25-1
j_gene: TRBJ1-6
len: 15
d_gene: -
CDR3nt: TGTGCCAGCAGTGGGCGCGGGGGGGCAGCTTCACCCCTCCACTTT
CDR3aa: CASSGRGGAASPLHF

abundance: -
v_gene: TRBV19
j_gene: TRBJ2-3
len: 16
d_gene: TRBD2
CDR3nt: TGTGCCAGTAGCCAACGCGTAGCGGGAGCCACAGATACGCAGTATTTT
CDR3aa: CASSQRVAGATDTQYF